These 32 T cell receptor beta chains came from one sample sequenced in a study of blood T cell repertoires in COVID-19. Assay used: immunoSEQ multiplex PCR; TCRdb lists only in-frame clones, some missing. The table has roughly 180,000 clones, about 85% seen once. The sample was peripheral blood. All receptors derive from a man older than 75 with COVID-19, enrolled during active disease.

The V gene is TRBV5-1, the J gene TRBJ1-2, with unresolved D. V lost 3 bases, J lost 4 bases, and 13 bases lay in between. This CDR3 comprises 14 residues. The germline V gene has CDR1 SGHRS and CDR2 YFSETQ. The CDR3 nucleotides read TGCGCCAGCAGCTCCCGGGGAGGAGTCTATGGCTACACCTTC. Protein sequence: CASSSRGGVYGYTF.

The CDR3 reads CASSIAGLQETQYF. CDR3 DNA sequence: TGTGCCAGCAGCATAGCGGGACTACAAGAGACCCAGTACTTC. The chain couples TRBV6-2 or TRBV6-3 to TRBJ2-5; 8 nucleotides match TRBD2. The CDR3 contains 14 residues. The germline CDR1 and CDR2 sequences are MNHEY and SVGEGT. V lost 6 bases, J lost 2 bases, and 5 bases stayed unmatched.

This chain connects TRBV5-1 to TRBJ1-4; 8 nucleotides line up with TRBD1. Germline V lookup: CDR1 SGHRS, CDR2 YFSETQ. The CDR3 extends over 15 amino acids. The V and J ends lost 4 bases and 8 bases, in that order; junction bases with no gene match: 10. In DNA, the CDR3 is TGCGCCAGCAGCCGCGGACAGGGAAGCGGGGAAAAACTGTTTTTT. Amino acids: CASSRGQGSGEKLFF.

This clone has a handful of counts. This chain joins TRBV19 and TRBJ1-5; possible D gene TRBD1, 5 bases. There are 17 residues in the CDR3. Germline V CDR1 and CDR2: LNHDA, SQIVND (reference sequence). Trimming removed 3 bases from V and 2 bases from J, with 17 bases in between. The CDR3 DNA sequence: TGTGCCAGTAGTATGAATAGGGGAGGTCGGGGCAATCAGCCCCAGCATTTT. It yields the protein CASSMNRGGRGNQPQHF.

The chain carries TRBV19 and TRBJ2-6; 8 bases are a match to TRBD1. The junction had 7 bases not matched to a gene; V was cut back by 10 bases and J by 2 bases. Germline loops: CDR1 LNHDA, CDR2 SQIVND (reference sequence). The CDR3 contains 15 residues. CDR3 in amino acids: CATPTGEAGANVLTF. In DNA, the CDR3 is TGTGCCACCCCGACAGGGGAGGCTGGGGCCAACGTCCTGACTTTC.

V gene TRBV28 combines with J gene TRBJ2-7; TRBD1 matches 9 bases. CDR1 is MDHEN and CDR2 is SYDVKM in the germline V gene. Trimming removed 6 bases from V and 3 bases from J; junction bases left unmatched: 6. There are 14 residues in the CDR3. The CDR3 spells CASRFRTGDYEQYF. CDR3 nucleotides: TGTGCCAGCAGATTCCGGACAGGGGACTACGAGCAGTACTTC.

This clone was seen a few times. The chain carries TRBV2 and TRBJ2-7, with a weak D call TRBD1 (5 bases). This CDR3 is 16 amino acids long. Between the trimmed V and J ends, which lost 2 bases and 0 bases, there was a span of 14 bases. Germline values: CDR1 SNHLY, CDR2 FYNNEI. The CDR3 region has the DNA TGTGCCAGCAGTGAATCTCCGACAGCCCCCTCCTACGAGCAGTACTTC. Translating gives CASSESPTAPSYEQYF. Drawing the rest from reference TRBV2 and TRBJ2-7, the complete variable domain is EPEVTQTPSHQVTQMGQEVILRCVPISNHLYFYWYRQILGQKVEFLVSFYNNEISEKSEIFDDQFSVERPDGSNFTLKIRSTKLEDSAMYFCASSESPTAPSYEQYFGPGTRLTVT.

The table lists this clone with a few counts. The CDR3 nucleotides are TGTGCCAGCAGTGGGACAGGGAGGGGAAACTATGGCTACACCTTC. Its protein is CASSGTGRGNYGYTF. The chain joins TRBV25-1 to TRBJ1-2, with TRBD1 identical over 8 bases. Germline V CDR1 and CDR2: MGHDK, SYGVNS. J was trimmed by 2 bases and V by 4 bases; bases with no gene match: 6. This CDR3 has 15 amino acids.

V is TRBV28 and J is TRBJ2-5; 7 positions match TRBD1. J gave up 5 bases and V 3 bases, and 12 bases lay outside the gene matches. CDR3 length: 16 residues. Germline CDR1 reads MDHEN; CDR2 reads SYDVKM. The CDR3 loop is CASSLVQGLFGETQYF. The CDR3 DNA sequence: TGTGCCAGCAGTTTGGTACAGGGGCTTTTTGGGGAGACCCAGTACTTC.

The V and J genes are TRBV19 and TRBJ1-1; 7 bases are a match to TRBD1. V lost 6 bases and J lost 1; bases outside the gene matches: 5. The CDR3 has 14 residues. Germline lookup yields CDR1 LNHDA and CDR2 SQIVND (reference sequence). The chain's CDR3 is CASRTSGGNTEAFF. The CDR3, as DNA: TGTGCCAGTAGGACCTCAGGGGGGAACACTGAAGCTTTCTTT.

This clone occurred a few times. CDR3 sequence: CASSTRTSGVNEQFF. CDR3 nucleotides: TGTGCCAGCAGCACCCGGACTAGCGGGGTGAATGAGCAGTTCTTC. J is TRBJ2-1 and V is TRBV7-2, with 12 bases lining up with TRBD2. Germline CDR1 and CDR2: SGHTA and FQGNSA. Trimming at V came to 5 bases and at J to 7 bases, leaving 6 bases not matched to a gene. The CDR3 totals 15 residues.

The chain employs TRBV19 and TRBJ2-3, with D perhaps matching TRBD1 (6 bases). Deletions cut 10 bases from V and 0 bases from J, with 11 bases between. This CDR3 comprises 13 residues. The germline gives CDR1 LNHDA, CDR2 SQIVND (reference sequence). The CDR3 here is CATEQGSTDTQYF. CDR3 coding DNA: TGTGCCACAGAACAGGGAAGCACAGATACGCAGTATTTT.

This chain links TRBV12-5 with TRBJ1-2; 9 positions agree with TRBD1. V lost 5 bases and J lost 5; bases outside the gene matches: 18. Germline V gene sequence: CDR1 LGHNT, CDR2 FRNRAP. This CDR3 contains 18 residues. The CDR3 DNA is TGTGCTAGTGGTCAAGGACCGGGACAGGGCCGTCAATTTTATGGCTACACCTTC. Its protein is CASGQGPGQGRQFYGYTF.

This sequence joins TRBV2 and TRBJ2-3; 9 positions agree with TRBD1. The CDR3 is 15 amino acids. Germline CDR1 and CDR2: SNHLY and FYNNEI. J lost 4 bases, V lost 1 base, and 3 bases had no gene match. Here the CDR3 DNA reads TGTGCCAGCAGTGAAGGAACAGGGGGCGCAGATACGCAGTATTTT. This sequence encodes CASSEGTGGADTQYF.

The chain combines TRBV6-6 with TRBJ1-6, with TRBD1 as a possible D gene (6 bases). CDR1 is MNHNY and CDR2 is SVGAGI in the germline V gene (reference sequence). CDR3 length equals 17 residues. Trimming removed 5 bases from V and 4 bases from J, with 18 bases in between. CDR3 coding DNA: TGTGCCAGCAGTCAGGGAGGGACACAGAGATATAATTCACCCCTCCACTTT. Translation: CASSQGGTQRYNSPLHF.

DNA for the CDR3: TGTGCCAGCAGCTCCCTGACGAGGGTGATTTGGGCTTTCTTT. It codes for CASSSLTRVIWAFF. The chain combines TRBV5-8 with TRBJ1-1; D call uncertain. Germline V gene sequence: CDR1 SGHTS, CDR2 YDEGEE. This CDR3 has 14 residues. V was cut by 3 bases and J by 11 bases, with 20 bases left in between.

The chain is built from TRBV12-3 or TRBV12-4 and TRBJ2-2, with D unresolved. This CDR3 comprises 13 residues. The V gene lost 5 bases and the J gene lost 5 bases, with 9 bases spanning the gap. CDR3 in amino acids: CASSPGSTGELFF. DNA of the CDR3: TGTGCCAGCAGTCCCGGTTCAACCGGGGAGCTGTTTTTT.

The chain combines TRBV3-1 (or the pseudogene TRBV3-2) with TRBJ1-6; D is possibly TRBD1 (5 bases). In germline, CDR1 is LGHDT, CDR2 YNNKEL (reference sequence). V dropped 1 base and J dropped 9 bases, with 13 bases sitting between them. The CDR3 is 15 amino acids. In DNA form, the CDR3 reads TGTGCCAGCAGCCAAGGGGAGGGGTACGGTTCACCCCTCCACTTT. It yields the protein CASSQGEGYGSPLHF.

Turning to this clone: At one boundary the junction diverges from the germline segment, which might be a read error. The chain links TRBV7-8 to TRBJ1-1; 9 bases agree with TRBD1. This CDR3 is built from 13 residues. The germline V gene has CDR1 SGHVS and CDR2 FQNEAQ. CDR3 in DNA: TGTGCCAGCAGCTTAGAAACAGGGGGCGGGCGGGTCTTT. Protein sequence: CASSLETGGGRVF.

There are a few counts of this clone. The V gene is TRBV12-5, the J gene TRBJ1-4, with a weak D call TRBD1 (6 bases). CDR1 is LGHNT, CDR2 FRNRAP, per germline. V dropped 0 bases and J dropped 7 bases, with 12 bases sitting between them. The CDR3 contains 15 residues. This CDR3 is CASGLVYGGSEKLFF. CDR3 DNA sequence: TGTGCTAGTGGTTTGGTATATGGGGGCTCTGAAAAACTGTTTTTT.

The CDR3 DNA follows: TGTGCCAGCAGCTTAGATCATGAAGAGACCCAGTACTTC. Translated, it gives CASSLDHEETQYF. The chain couples TRBV11-2 to TRBJ2-5; unclear D gene. The germline gives CDR1 SGHAT, CDR2 FQNNGV. The ends were cut back, 0 bases at V and 3 bases at J, with 5 bases in the middle. This CDR3 has 13 residues.

The V call is TRBV10-3, the J call TRBJ2-3, with D uncertain. Germline CDR1 and CDR2: ENHRY and SYGVKD. The CDR3 sequence is 14 residues long. V lost 2 bases, J lost 3 bases, and 9 bases lay in between. This CDR3 reads CAISEEMSTDTQYF. The CDR3 region has the DNA TGTGCCATCAGTGAGGAGATGTCGACAGATACGCAGTATTTT.

The gene calls are TRBV5-1 and TRBJ1-2; possibly TRBD1 for D (6 bases). V was trimmed by 5 bases and J by 4 bases, leaving 18 bases between them. Germline V gives CDR1 SGHRS, CDR2 YFSETQ. There are 15 residues in the CDR3. The CDR3 spells CASSPGGGASYGYTF. Here the CDR3 DNA reads TGCGCCAGCAGTCCCGGGGGGGGCGCCAGCTATGGCTACACCTTC.

This clone was found a few times. This chain joins TRBV4-2 and TRBJ1-1; no clear D gene. Trimming cost V 0 bases and J 6 bases, with 11 bases left between them. Germline V gives CDR1 LGHNA, CDR2 YNFKEQ. CDR3 size: 14 residues. The CDR3 region has the DNA TGTGCCAGCAGCCAAGAAACGGGGTGGGCTGAAGCTTTCTTT. This sequence encodes CASSQETGWAEAFF.

This chain connects TRBV5-6 to TRBJ1-5, with unresolved D. The CDR3 is 14 amino acids. V was cut by 0 bases and J by 7 bases, with 11 bases left in between. The germline V gene encodes CDR1 SGHDT and CDR2 YYEEEE. CDR3 coding DNA: TGTGCCAGCAGCTTGGCGGGTCGGGTCCAGCCCCAGCATTTT. It translates to CASSLAGRVQPQHF.

In nucleotides, the CDR3 is TGTGCCAGTAGTATAGTGTCAGGGGGCCCCAGATCGGGCAATCAGCCCCAGCATTTT. This encodes CASSIVSGGPRSGNQPQHF. This chain uses TRBV19 with TRBJ1-5; 8 nucleotides line up with TRBD1. CDR3 length equals 19 residues. V lost 1 base, J lost 2 bases, and 13 bases stayed unmatched. Germline assignment: CDR1 LNHDA and CDR2 SQIVND (reference sequence).

The V call is TRBV10-3, the J call TRBJ2-3; 11 nucleotides agree with TRBD2. Germline CDR1 ENHRY, CDR2 SYGVKD. V lost 2 bases and J lost 6; bases outside the gene matches: 4. CDR3 size: 15 residues. The CDR3 DNA follows: TGTGCCATCAGTGAGGTAGCGGGGGGGCGGGATACGCAGTATTTT. Translating it yields CAISEVAGGRDTQYF.

This chain connects TRBV6-2 or TRBV6-3 to TRBJ2-1, with 7 bases lining up with TRBD2. Germline values: CDR1 MNHEY, CDR2 SVGEGT. Trimming cost V 4 bases and J 3 bases; bases outside gene matches: 6. This CDR3 spans 15 amino acids. The CDR3 here is CASSWGGLSYNEQFF. As DNA, the CDR3 is TGTGCCAGCAGTTGGGGAGGGTTGAGCTACAATGAGCAGTTCTTC.

This clone was counted a few times. This sequence joins TRBV9 and TRBJ1-2, with a weak D call TRBD1 (6 bases). There are 14 residues in the CDR3. Germline V gene sequence: CDR1 SGDLS, CDR2 YYNGEE. V was trimmed by 0 bases and J by 5 bases, leaving 11 bases between them. The CDR3 region has the DNA TGTGCCAGCAGCGTAGGCGACAGGTCTTATGGCTACACCTTC. Residues: CASSVGDRSYGYTF.

This clone was detected once. CDR3 in amino acids: CASSLRGQGQETQYF. Written as DNA, the CDR3 is TGTGCCAGCAGCCTAAGGGGACAGGGCCAAGAGACCCAGTACTTC. The chain carries TRBV7-2 and TRBJ2-5; TRBD1 matches 9 bases. The CDR3 has 15 residues. The germline CDR1 and CDR2 sequences are SGHTA and FQGNSA. Trimming took 5 bases from V and 1 from J; bases not matched to a gene: 5. Complete variable domain (other parts from reference TRBV7-2 and TRBJ2-5): GAGVSQSPSNKVTEKGKDVELRCDPISGHTALYWYRQSLGQGLEFLIYFQGNSAPDKSGLPSDRFSAERTGGSVSTLTIQRTQQEDSAVYLCASSLRGQGQETQYFGPGTRLLVL.

This chain connects TRBV18 to TRBJ1-4, with 7 bases identical to TRBD1. The germline V gene encodes CDR1 KGHSH and CDR2 LQKENI. The CDR3 has 15 residues. Trimming cost V 3 bases and J 0 bases; bases outside gene matches: 1. CDR3 nucleotide sequence: TGTGCCAGCTCACCGGGACAGACAACTAATGAAAAACTGTTTTTT. Its translation is CASSPGQTTNEKLFF.

The CDR3 region has the DNA TGTGCCAGCAGTGAATGGGGCCAGATCGGGCAGCCCCAGCATTTT. The encoded protein is CASSEWGQIGQPQHF. The chain combines TRBV6-1 with TRBJ1-5; weak D call: TRBD1 (5 bases). Deletions cut 2 bases from V and 7 bases from J, with 15 bases between. The CDR3 loop spans 15 amino acids. From germline, CDR1 is MNHNS and CDR2 SASEGT.